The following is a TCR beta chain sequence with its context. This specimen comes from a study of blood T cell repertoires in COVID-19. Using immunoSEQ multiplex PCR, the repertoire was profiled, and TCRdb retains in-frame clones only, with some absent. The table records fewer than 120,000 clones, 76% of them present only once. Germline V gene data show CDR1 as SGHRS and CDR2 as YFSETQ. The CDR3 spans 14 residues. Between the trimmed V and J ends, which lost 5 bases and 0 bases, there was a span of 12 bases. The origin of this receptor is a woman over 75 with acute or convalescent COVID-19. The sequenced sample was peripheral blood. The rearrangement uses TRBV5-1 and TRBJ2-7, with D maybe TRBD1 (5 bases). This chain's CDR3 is CASSFYRPSYEQYF. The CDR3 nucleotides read TGCGCCAGCAGTTTTTACAGGCCCTCCTACGAGCAGTACTTC. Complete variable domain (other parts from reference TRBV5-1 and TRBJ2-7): KAGVTQTPRYLIKTRGQQVTLSCSPISGHRSVSWYQQTPGQGLQFLFEYFSETQRNKGNFPGRFSGRQFSNSRSEMNVSTLELGDSALYLCASSFYRPSYEQYFGPGTRLTVT.